The source of this T cell receptor beta chain is a study of T cells after yellow fever vaccination. For the study at large: In the case of low-cell-number fractions, SMART-Seq v4 Ultra Low Input was used for preparation. Study-wide results and limits: Most clones from primary vaccination resurfaced after the booster (around 95% CD4, over 75% CD8).

From germline, CDR1 is SNHLY and CDR2 FYNNEI. The junction had 2 bases not matched to a gene; V was cut back by 4 bases and J by 6 bases. The CDR3 has 13 amino acids. Details on this clonotype: The antigen is unknown.

TCRdb reprocessed the 5' RACE reads via MiXCR and lists one record per CDR3 protein. The repertoire holds approximately 580,000 distinct CDR3 sequences, with around a sixth as singletons. The rearrangement links TRBV2 to TRBJ1-5; 8 bases are a match to TRBD1. The sequence came from a man aged 18 to 30 who received the YFV17D yellow fever vaccine. The starting material was PBMCs, obtained around 5 days after the first yellow fever vaccination. CDR3 amino acids: CASSVRGLQPQHF. The CDR3, as DNA: TGTGCCAGCAGTGTCAGGGGGCTTCAGCCCCAGCATTTT. Filled out from reference TRBV2 and TRBJ1-5, the complete variable domain reads EPEVTQTPSHQVTQMGQEVILRCVPISNHLYFYWYRQILGQKVEFLVSFYNNEISEKSEIFDDQFSVERPDGSNFTLKIRSTKLEDSAMYFCASSVRGLQPQHFGDGTRLSIL.